What follows describes a single T cell receptor beta chain. This record comes from a study of blood T cell repertoires in COVID-19. Sequenced by immunoSEQ multiplex PCR; TCRdb stores in-frame clones only, minus some. The sample consists of 85,000 to 100,000 clones, more than 80% of them appearing once. V trimming: 6 bases; J trimming: 5 bases; junction bases outside the gene matches: 13. CDR3 length: 16 residues. The germline V gene encodes CDR1 LGHNA and CDR2 YNFKEQ. The receptor comes from a human donor in a cohort sampled during active COVID-19. V gene TRBV4-2 combines with J gene TRBJ2-3; 8 nucleotides agree with TRBD2. The specimen was peripheral blood. CDR3 region: CASRPGRGAWGDTQYF. CDR3 coding DNA: TGTGCCAGCAGGCCGGGGCGGGGGGCCTGGGGAGATACGCAGTATTTT.